This T cell receptor beta chain was documented in a study of T cell responses to AZD1222 COVID-19 vaccine. Study conclusions and caveats: Unmutated regions of variants are reportedly targeted by nearly half of spike-specific TCRs.

Trimming removed 3 bases at V and 2 bases at J, with 4 bases between. This CDR3 has 13 residues. The protocol was immunoSEQ multiplex PCR, while the TCRdb copy is restricted to in-frame clones and leaves out a portion. The sample gives 110,000 to 150,000 clones, nearly 95% of which show up once; about 5.1% is in the top ten. Turning to this clone: Its specificity is unknown.

This receptor was taken from an adult in good health. Sample: peripheral blood, taken on day 0 of AZD1222 vaccination. The chain has TRBV12-3 or TRBV12-4 and TRBJ2-2; D ambiguous. The CDR3 is CASSFYNTGELFF. The CDR3 coding sequence is TGTGCCAGCAGTTTCTATAACACCGGGGAGCTGTTTTTT.